Described below is a single T cell receptor (beta chain) sequence and its context. Its cognate antigen is unknown. This may come from a read error, since a much larger clone is one base off. These data originate in a study of glioma-infiltrating T cells. Turning to the study itself: Blood libraries targeted roughly 4.5- to 10-fold coverage of about a million T cells.

The germline CDR1 and CDR2 sequences are SNHLY and FYNNEI. This CDR3 comprises 13 residues. V was shortened by 2 bases and J by 3 bases, with 7 bases between the two germline ends. Using RNA template, CDR3s of TCR alpha and beta were amplified with iRepertoire arm-PCR. TCRdb recomputed calls from the multiplex PCR reads with MiXCR, one row per CDR3 protein. The sample contains approximately 400,000 distinct CDR3 sequences, roughly two fifths of which appear only once. Study-wide results and caveats: CDR3 overlap between tissue and blood was very small. Above-expected tissue-blood divergence occurred in all gliomas, most in low-grade ones. Shared blood CDR3 signature motifs marked patients with low tissue-blood divergence.

The receptor comes from a human donor with low-grade glioma or glioblastoma, undergoing nonglioma brain surgery, or in good health (not recorded which). V and J are TRBV2 and TRBJ1-2; no reliable D call. The sequenced sample was glioma tissue, nonneoplastic brain tissue, or PBMCs (not recorded which). The CDR3 DNA reads as TGTGCCAGCAGTGAAAGTATTGACTATGGCTACACCTTC. It is translated as CASSESIDYGYTF.